The rows below give T cell receptor beta chains drawn from one sample of a study of T cell changes during pregnancy in multiple sclerosis. Profiling relied on immunoSEQ multiplex PCR, and the TCRdb table lists in-frame clones only, not all of them. The data show approximately 20,000 clones, just over 85% seen once. Source: CD8+ T cells from peripheral blood mononuclear cells, taken in the third trimester of pregnancy. The receptor source for this set is a female donor in good health, enrolled as a control in a pregnancy study. Each CDR3 is given with its conserved first and last residue. The D gene is left open where the match is weak. Only part of the rows carry a size: once, few, many, or a class if the clone is expanded.

V	J	D	size	DNA	CDR3
TRBV19	TRBJ1-6	.	.	TGTGCCAGTAGGGGTCAGGGTGAGGCAGTCCTCCACTTT	CASRGQGEAVLHF
TRBV5-6	TRBJ1-2	.	medium-sized	TGTGCCACCACCTTCAGAGGCGTGGGCTATGGCTACACCTTC	CATTFRGVGYGYTF
TRBV28	TRBJ1-2	TRBD1	.	TGTGCCAGCAGTTTCCCAGGGGGTACTGGCTACACCTTC	CASSFPGGTGYTF
TRBV7-9	TRBJ1-4	.	.	TGTGCCTCCCAAGGAGAGACAGAAAAAGAAAAACTGTTTTTT	CASQGETEKEKLFF
TRBV5-1	TRBJ2-7	.	.	TGCGCCAGCAGCTTCGGGGTCGGCTCCTACGAGCAGTACTTC	CASSFGVGSYEQYF
TRBV11-2	TRBJ1-1	.	.	TGTGCCAGCAGCTTTCTAAACACTGAAGCTTTCTTT	CASSFLNTEAFF
TRBV4-1	TRBJ1-5	.	.	TGCGCCAGCAGCCAGGTTGAGGGGCCCCAGCATTTT	CASSQVEGPQHF
TRBV7-8	TRBJ1-6	.	.	TGTGCCAGCAGCTTAAGGGCGACAGACTCAGGAGATTCACCCCTCCACTTT	CASSLRATDSGDSPLHF
TRBV4-2	TRBJ1-5	.	.	TGTGCCAGCAGCCAAGATAATAATCAGCCCCAGCATTTT	CASSQDNNQPQHF
TRBV10-3	TRBJ2-7	.	.	TGTGCCATCAGTGAACCCGGGGATTTGTCCTACGAGCAGTACTTC	CAISEPGDLSYEQYF
TRBV19	TRBJ1-5	.	medium-sized	TGTGCCAGTAGTATGGACAGTAATCAGCCCCAGCATTTT	CASSMDSNQPQHF
TRBV9	TRBJ1-1	TRBD1	.	TGTGCCAGCAGCCCTGGGACAGGGGGAAATGCTTTT	CASSPGTGGNAF